This passage covers 17 T cell receptor beta chains from one sample sequenced in a study of cytomegalovirus exposure and HLA in healthy donors. Use of 60 Vbeta and 13 Jbeta primers characterized the PCR. The data were produced by immunoSEQ multiplex PCR, yet TCRdb's version contains in-frame clones alone and is incomplete. The sample carries tens of thousands of clones, around 70% recorded once. Sequencing was performed on PBMCs. The receptor set was obtained from a woman between 25 and 40 years old in good health and CMV-seropositive.

In its sample, this clone was seen once. The gene calls are TRBV2 and TRBJ2-7, with 8 positions matching TRBD1. Germline V CDR1 and CDR2: SNHLY, FYNNEI. The V and J ends lost 3 bases and 6 bases, in that order; junction bases with no gene match: 10. This CDR3 is 15 amino acids long. This chain's CDR3 is CASSDGTGTGTEQYF. The CDR3, as DNA: TGTGCCAGCAGTGACGGGACCGGGACAGGAACCGAGCAGTACTTC.

To note about this clone: Other DNA variants within this sample encode the same CDR3. The chain is built from TRBV5-6 and TRBJ2-7; D not resolved. The CDR3 spans 11 residues. Germline loops: CDR1 SGHDT, CDR2 YYEEEE. Deletions cut 3 bases from V and 4 bases from J, with 5 bases between. The CDR3 sequence: CASSSLYEQYF. CDR3 DNA: TGTGCCAGCAGCTCCCTGTACGAGCAGTACTTC. The full variable domain, with the rest looked up from reference TRBV5-6 and TRBJ2-7, is DAGVTQSPTHLIKTRGQQVTLRCSPKSGHDTVSWYQQALGQGPQFIFQYYEEEERQRGNFPDRFSGHQFPNYSSELNVNALLLGDSALYLCASSSLYEQYFGPGTRLTVT.

The genes are TRBV18 and TRBJ2-7; D is unclear. CDR3 length equals 12 residues. The germline V gene encodes CDR1 KGHSH and CDR2 LQKENI. V was pared by 5 bases and J by 0 bases, with 5 bases between. In nucleotides, the CDR3 is TGTGCCAGCTCATCCAGCTCCTACGAGCAGTACTTC. This sequence encodes CASSSSSYEQYF.

The rearrangement uses TRBV6-5 and TRBJ2-3, with 11 bases fitting TRBD2. This CDR3 has 15 residues. J was trimmed by 4 bases and V by 5 bases; bases with no gene match: 5. Germline V lookup: CDR1 MNHEY, CDR2 SVGAGI. Written as DNA, the CDR3 is TGTGCCAGCAGTGGGACTAGCGGAGGTTCAGATACGCAGTATTTT. Translation gives CASSGTSGGSDTQYF.

V and J are TRBV14 and TRBJ1-1; D remains unclear. CDR1 is SGHDN and CDR2 is FVKESK in the germline V gene. This CDR3 is built from 12 residues. The V gene lost 3 bases and the J gene lost 8 bases, with 10 bases spanning the gap. The CDR3 sequence: CASSQVRSEAFF. The DNA for the CDR3 is TGTGCCAGCAGCCAGGTCCGGAGCGAAGCTTTCTTT.

About this clone itself: At one end, the junction sequence differs from germline, possibly due to a read error. V and J are TRBV20-1 and TRBJ1-1; D uncertain. Germline CDR1 reads DFQATT; CDR2 reads SNEGSKA (reference sequence). The CDR3 contains 11 residues. In DNA form, the CDR3 reads TGCAGTGCTAGACAGAACCCTGAAGCTTTCTTT. Its protein product is CSARQNPEAFF.

V usage is TRBV7-2 and J usage is TRBJ1-5; perhaps TRBD1 as D (6 bases). This CDR3 comprises 12 residues. Per germline, CDR1 SGHTA and CDR2 FQGNSA. V lost 5 bases to trimming and J lost 10 bases, with 12 bases between them. CDR3 in amino acids: CASSHVGTPQHF. The CDR3 nucleotides are TGTGCCAGCAGCCACGTTGGGACACCCCAGCATTTT.

This clone was detected only a few times. This sequence joins TRBV7-8 and TRBJ2-7; weak D call: TRBD1 (6 bases). The CDR3 runs 16 residues. Trimming pared 1 base from V and 2 bases from J, leaving 15 bases between. CDR1 and CDR2 (germline): SGHVS, FQNEAQ. The CDR3 sequence is CASSLDRVIYPYEQYF. CDR3 nucleotides: TGTGCCAGCAGCTTAGACAGGGTAATCTACCCCTACGAGCAGTACTTC.

The V and J genes are TRBV4-1 and TRBJ2-7; D remains ambiguous. CDR1 and CDR2 from the germline V gene are MGHRA and YSYEKL. The CDR3 has 9 residues. The germline V and J ends were trimmed by 6 bases and 9 bases, with 6 bases remaining between them. The CDR3 loop is CASRVVQYF. CDR3 DNA: TGCGCCAGCAGGGTAGTGCAGTACTTC.

This clone is a singleton in its sample. This sequence joins TRBV29-1 and TRBJ2-7, with D maybe TRBD1 (5 bases). V was cut by 4 bases and J by 6 bases, with 13 bases left in between. CDR3 size: 12 residues. Germline V CDR1 and CDR2: SQVTM, ANQGSEA. CDR3 sequence (DNA): TGCAGCGTTGTAACAGGTAGTCGCGAGCAGTACTTC. This translates into CSVVTGSREQYF.

This clone came up a few times. The chain has TRBV4-1 and TRBJ2-1; the match to TRBD2 covers 15 bases. The CDR3 length is 15 residues. Germline values: CDR1 MGHRA, CDR2 YSYEKL. V was pared by 5 bases and J by 7 bases, with 3 bases of the junction left unmatched. The CDR3 region is CASSSGLAGGNEQFF. The CDR3 DNA reads TGCGCCAGCAGCTCTGGACTAGCGGGAGGGAATGAGCAGTTCTTC.

DNA of the CDR3: TGCGCCAGCAGCCAAGAGGGGCAGGGAGGGGGAACTGAAGCTTTCTTT. Protein product: CASSQEGQGGGTEAFF. The J gene is TRBJ1-1, the V gene TRBV4-1, with D possibly being TRBD1 (6 bases). Per the germline V gene, CDR1 is MGHRA and CDR2 is YSYEKL. This CDR3 contains 16 residues. V lost 0 bases to trimming and J lost 5 bases, with 16 bases between them.

This clone was counted a few times. The rearrangement uses TRBV5-1 and TRBJ2-1, with D uncertain. Per the germline V gene, CDR1 is SGHRS and CDR2 is YFSETQ. The V and J ends lost 2 bases and 15 bases respectively, with 21 bases between them. This CDR3 has 14 residues. The CDR3 loop is CASSFQPSAPEVFF. Written as DNA, the CDR3 is TGCGCCAGCAGCTTCCAACCGTCGGCCCCCGAGGTGTTCTTC.

This chain connects TRBV28 to TRBJ1-1, with D tentatively TRBD1 (6 bases). CDR3 length equals 12 residues. Trimming cost V 2 bases and J 9 bases, with 10 bases left between them. The germline gives CDR1 MDHEN, CDR2 SYDVKM. CDR3 in amino acids: CASSLEQGKAFF. Written as DNA, the CDR3 is TGTGCCAGCAGTTTAGAACAGGGAAAAGCTTTCTTT.

This clone showed up just once. V usage is TRBV2 and J usage is TRBJ1-1; D perhaps matches TRBD1 (5 bases). Germline CDR1 SNHLY, CDR2 FYNNEI. The V and J ends lost 9 bases and 7 bases respectively, with 18 bases between them. CDR3 length equals 13 residues. CDR3 sequence (DNA): TGTGCCAGAGGGAGGGACCCAACCCATGAAGCTTTCTTT. Encoded protein: CARGRDPTHEAFF. Full variable domain (rest looked up from reference TRBV2 and TRBJ1-1): EPEVTQTPSHQVTQMGQEVILRCVPISNHLYFYWYRQILGQKVEFLVSFYNNEISEKSEIFDDQFSVERPDGSNFTLKIRSTKLEDSAMYFCARGRDPTHEAFFGQGTRLTVV.

This CDR3 is CASSLTATDTQYF. Written as DNA, the CDR3 is TGTGCCAGCAGCTTAACGGCTACAGATACGCAGTATTTT. This rearrangement joins TRBV7-3 to TRBJ2-3; D gene uncertain. CDR1 and CDR2 (germline): SGHTA, FQGTGA. The CDR3 totals 13 residues. V lost 0 bases, J lost 3 bases, and 4 bases lay in between. Full variable domain (rest looked up from reference TRBV7-3 and TRBJ2-3): GAGVSQTPSNKVTEKGKYVELRCDPISGHTALYWYRQSLGQGPEFLIYFQGTGAADDSGLPNDRFFAVRPEGSVSTLKIQRTERGDSAVYLCASSLTATDTQYFGPGTRLTVL.

The chain uses TRBV27 and TRBJ2-3; 7 bases fit TRBD2. The CDR3 sequence is 13 residues long. V lost 6 bases and J lost 2; bases outside the gene matches: 2. Germline V lookup: CDR1 MNHEY, CDR2 SMNVEV (reference sequence). The CDR3, as DNA: TGTGCCAGCAGAAGCGGGAACACAGATACGCAGTATTTT. Protein sequence: CASRSGNTDTQYF.